This entry describes one T cell receptor beta chain. Its antigen is not known. The sample comes from a study of breast tumors, draining lymph nodes, adjacent tissues. Study findings and constraints: That most tumor T cells come from lymph nodes remained unproven. Luminal-like breast cancer showed significantly higher tumor–nontumor repertoire similarity than basal-like. Tumor TCR diversity was below lymph nodes but above nontumor tissue.

TCRdb fed the multiplex PCR reads into MiXCR, producing one record per CDR3 protein. In the table there are more than 250,000 distinct CDR3 sequences, around 30% of which are singletons. There are 11 residues in the CDR3. Germline-derived CDR1 and CDR2 are DFQATT and SNEGSKA (reference sequence). J gave up 13 bases and V 2 bases, and 7 bases lay outside the gene matches. Samples came from axillary lymph nodes draining the breast cancer. The sequencing sample was made of axillary lymph node tissue. The chain links TRBV20-1 to TRBJ1-1, with 7 bases aligning to TRBD1. This sequence originates from a female donor with breast cancer. Some clones in this sample may be carry-over from other donors' samples. The CDR3 region has the DNA TGCAGTGCTAGACCACAGGGGATGGTTTTCTTT. Its protein product is CSARPQGMVFF.